This T cell receptor beta chain emerged from a study of T cells in Graves' hyperthyroidism and ophthalmopathy. Diagnostic assessment was based on clinical symptoms, serum thyroxine and TRAb, thyroid ultrasound and orbital computed tomography. This clonotype has ten or more counts. The TCR beta CDR3 regions underwent amplification using RNA transcripts as the source. TCR CDR3 regions were first amplified by RT-PCR with HTBI primers. TCRdb re-called the multiplex PCR reads with MiXCR, one entry per CDR3 protein. The sample yields 400,000 or so distinct CDR3 sequences, about 15% seen once. The TCR originated in a woman in her sixties with Graves' ophthalmopathy. Sequencing used blood.

The CDR3 protein is CASSPRDRPGNTIYF. CDR3 sequence (DNA): TGTGCCAGCAGTCCTCGGGACAGGCCTGGAAACACCATATATTTT. This chain joins TRBV12-3 or TRBV12-4 and TRBJ1-3, with 8 bases fitting TRBD1. This CDR3 contains 15 residues. The V segment lost 5 bases and the J segment 2 bases; nucleotides outside the gene matches: 5.